This TCR beta chain appears in the sequencing data of a study of T cells in Graves' hyperthyroidism and ophthalmopathy. Amplification targeted TCR beta CDR3 regions from RNA transcripts. During a first-round RT-PCR of the TCR CDR3, the HTBI primer set was used. MiXCR, run by TCRdb on the multiplex PCR reads, gives a single entry per CDR3 protein. The sample yields hundreds of thousands of distinct CDR3 sequences, around 20% seen once. Germline lookup yields CDR1 MNHEY and CDR2 SVGEGT. Trimming took off 5 bases at V and 6 bases at J, with 19 bases between the two ends. This CDR3 is built from 16 residues.

Sequencing was done on a sample of blood. The receptor was derived from a man aged 30-40 years with Graves' ophthalmopathy. This rearrangement joins TRBV6-2 or TRBV6-3 to TRBJ2-2; D might be TRBD1 (7 bases). As DNA, the CDR3 is TGTGCCAGCAGTCTCCCGGGGACAGCGGGTCCCGGGGAGCTGTTTTTT. Protein sequence: CASSLPGTAGPGELFF.